One sample yielded the 19 T cell receptor beta chains listed below, sequenced in a study of Tregs in tolerant kidney transplant recipients. Mixed chimerism was transient after nonmyeloablative marrow transplants from related graft donors. Assay: immunoSEQ multiplex PCR; the TCRdb copy retains only in-frame clones and omits some. The data show about 90,000 clones, approximately 93% seen once. The sequences come from CD4+ T cells from blood (PBMCs), collected 12 months after the transplant. These receptor sequences come from a human patient who received a combined kidney and bone marrow transplant. The T cells may partly be graft donor cells.

V gene TRBV7-2 combines with J gene TRBJ1-1; TRBD1 might be the D (6 bases). Germline CDR1 reads SGHTA; CDR2 reads FQGNSA. The CDR3 covers 14 residues. Trimming took off 4 bases at V and 0 bases at J, with 9 bases between the two ends. CDR3 sequence: CASSSQGMNTEAFF. In DNA, the CDR3 is TGTGCCAGCAGCTCGCAGGGGATGAACACTGAAGCTTTCTTT.

V gene TRBV19 combines with J gene TRBJ2-5, with D unclear. The V gene lost 4 bases and the J gene lost 10 bases, with 10 bases spanning the gap. The CDR3 is 11 amino acids. The germline V gene encodes CDR1 LNHDA and CDR2 SQIVND (reference sequence). CDR3 in amino acids: CASSSSSVQYF. In nucleotides, the CDR3 is TGTGCCAGTAGTAGTTCGTCGGTCCAGTACTTC.

The chain joins TRBV9 to TRBJ1-4; possibly TRBD1 for D (5 bases). This CDR3 has 15 amino acids. Germline V gives CDR1 SGDLS, CDR2 YYNGEE. Trimming stripped 1 base from V and 0 bases from J, with 7 bases between. CDR3 region: CASSVTGATNEKLFF. In nucleotides, the CDR3 is TGTGCCAGCAGCGTAACAGGTGCAACTAATGAAAAACTGTTTTTT.

This chain uses TRBV19 with TRBJ1-2; TRBD1 aligns across 10 bases. CDR3 length: 15 residues. The junction had 8 bases not matched to a gene; V was cut back by 6 bases and J by 4 bases. The germline V gene encodes CDR1 LNHDA and CDR2 SQIVND (reference sequence). For the CDR3, the DNA is TGTGCCAGTAGGCCCGGGACAGGGGTTTTCTATGGCTACACCTTC. Translating gives CASRPGTGVFYGYTF.

This sequence joins TRBV7-3 and TRBJ1-1; tentative D call: TRBD1 (5 bases). The germline V gene encodes CDR1 SGHTA and CDR2 FQGTGA. V dropped 3 bases and J dropped 4 bases, with 9 bases sitting between them. The CDR3 is made up of 13 amino acids. The CDR3 bases are TGTGCCAGCAGCTTGTGGGGGGGCACTGAAGCTTTCTTT. This encodes CASSLWGGTEAFF.

This chain joins TRBV19 and TRBJ1-5; D gene ambiguous. The V and J ends lost 11 bases and 9 bases respectively, with 8 bases between them. The V gene's germline CDR1 is LNHDA and CDR2 SQIVND (reference sequence). The CDR3 is 9 residues long. CDR3 region: CALFRPQHF. The DNA for the CDR3 is TGTGCCCTTTTCCGGCCCCAGCATTTT.

The genes are TRBV19 and TRBJ2-1; no definite D call. The CDR3 spans 14 residues. V lost 1 base and J lost 1, with 5 bases in between. CDR1 is LNHDA, CDR2 SQIVND, per germline (reference sequence). The CDR3 region is CASSIAFSYNEQFF. The CDR3 DNA reads TGTGCCAGTAGTATAGCCTTTTCCTACAATGAGCAGTTCTTC.

The chain employs TRBV7-3 and TRBJ1-1, with 8 bases lining up with TRBD1. Germline V gives CDR1 SGHTA, CDR2 FQGTGA. V shed 6 bases, J shed 1 base, and the junction held 4 bases outside the gene matches. CDR3 length: 14 amino acids. The CDR3, as DNA: TGTGCCAGCAGAGCGGACAGGGAGAACACTGAAGCTTTCTTT. This gives the protein CASRADRENTEAFF. Looking up the rest from reference TRBV7-3 and TRBJ1-1 gives the full variable domain: GAGVSQTPSNKVTEKGKYVELRCDPISGHTALYWYRQSLGQGPEFLIYFQGTGAADDSGLPNDRFFAVRPEGSVSTLKIQRTERGDSAVYLCASRADRENTEAFFGQGTRLTVV.

This clone came up once. The chain couples TRBV5-4 to TRBJ2-1, with 7 bases fitting TRBD1. In germline, CDR1 is SGHNT, CDR2 YYREEE (reference sequence). V shed 4 bases, J shed 6 bases, and the junction held 10 bases outside the gene matches. This CDR3 has 15 residues. CDR3 sequence reads: CASSPNRGFPNEQFF. Here the CDR3 DNA reads TGTGCCAGCAGCCCTAACAGGGGATTCCCCAATGAGCAGTTCTTC.

The V call is TRBV6-1, the J call TRBJ1-5, with D unresolved. The CDR3 loop spans 16 amino acids. From germline, CDR1 is MNHNS and CDR2 SASEGT. Trimming took off 2 bases at V and 0 bases at J, with 11 bases between the two ends. The CDR3 region has the DNA TGTGCCAGCAGTGAAAAGGCGGCTTATAGCAATCAGCCCCAGCATTTT. This sequence encodes CASSEKAAYSNQPQHF.

The V gene is TRBV4-2, the J gene TRBJ1-3; no clear D gene. CDR1 and CDR2 from the germline V gene are LGHNA and YNFKEQ. V lost 1 base and J lost 6, with 7 bases in between. The CDR3 is made up of 13 amino acids. This CDR3 reads CASSQGRENTIYF. CDR3 DNA sequence: TGTGCCAGCAGCCAAGGACGGGAAAACACCATATATTTT.

The CDR3, as DNA: TGTGCCAGCAGCGGAGGAATGGGCTCCTACGAGCAGTACTTC. Amino acid sequence: CASSGGMGSYEQYF. The chain has TRBV14 and TRBJ2-7; possibly TRBD2 for D (5 bases). Germline values: CDR1 SGHDN, CDR2 FVKESK. The CDR3 sequence is 14 residues long. V shed 5 bases and J shed 0 bases, with 11 bases lying between them.

This chain uses TRBV30 with TRBJ2-7; 10 nucleotides match TRBD1. CDR1 and CDR2 (germline): GTSNPN, SVGIG (reference sequence). CDR3 length: 15 residues. Trimming at V came to 0 bases and at J to 3 bases, leaving 5 bases not matched to a gene. CDR3: CAWSVLGTGDYEQYF. The CDR3 DNA is TGTGCCTGGAGTGTTTTAGGGACAGGGGACTACGAGCAGTACTTC.

The chain recombines TRBV9 with TRBJ2-2; the D is unclear. There are 16 residues in the CDR3. Germline CDR1 reads SGDLS; CDR2 reads YYNGEE. Trimming removed 0 bases from V and 2 bases from J, with 11 bases in between. CDR3 sequence: CASSVGDTTNTGELFF. As DNA, the CDR3 is TGTGCCAGCAGCGTAGGTGACACCACCAACACCGGGGAGCTGTTTTTT.

This chain joins TRBV10-1 and TRBJ1-3, with D possibly matching TRBD1 (6 bases). V dropped 2 bases and J dropped 6 bases, with 17 bases sitting between them. Germline values: CDR1 WNHNN, CDR2 SYGVQD (reference sequence). The CDR3 loop spans 16 amino acids. CDR3 amino acids: CASSERDRFPPNTIYF. The CDR3 DNA is TGCGCCAGCAGTGAGAGAGACAGGTTCCCTCCAAACACCATATATTTT.

The chain employs TRBV6-5 and TRBJ2-7, with a tentative D call TRBD1 (6 bases). Germline CDR1 reads MNHEY; CDR2 reads SVGAGI. Trimming removed 8 bases from V and 2 bases from J, with 16 bases in between. This CDR3 comprises 14 residues. CDR3: CASRRTASTYEQYF. The DNA for the CDR3 is TGTGCCAGCCGCAGGACAGCATCAACCTACGAGCAGTACTTC.

The gene calls are TRBV9 and TRBJ1-5; D ambiguous. The CDR3 sequence is 15 residues long. The V end was cut by 1 base, the J end by 0 bases, with 8 bases between. Germline V gives CDR1 SGDLS, CDR2 YYNGEE. The CDR3 coding sequence is TGTGCCAGCAGCGTATCCCCTTATAGCAATCAGCCCCAGCATTTT. Encoded protein: CASSVSPYSNQPQHF.

This sequence joins TRBV19 and TRBJ2-1, with D possibly matching TRBD1 (5 bases). Germline assignment: CDR1 LNHDA and CDR2 SQIVND (reference sequence). V was clipped by 3 bases and J by 2 bases, with 14 bases between them. The CDR3 runs 16 residues. CDR3 bases: TGTGCCAGTAGTATGAGTCCAGGGAAAACCTACAATGAGCAGTTCTTC. This codes for CASSMSPGKTYNEQFF. The whole variable domain, remainder taken from reference TRBV19 and TRBJ2-1, is DGGITQSPKYLFRKEGQNVTLSCEQNLNHDAMYWYRQDPGQGLRLIYYSQIVNDFQKGDIAEGYSVSREKKESFPLTVTSAQKNPTAFYLCASSMSPGKTYNEQFFGPGTRLTVL.

Turning to this clone: This same CDR3 is encoded by further DNA sequences in the sample. The rearrangement links TRBV28 to TRBJ1-6; D uncertain. The CDR3 covers 14 residues. The V end lost 5 bases, the J end lost 5 bases, and 10 bases lay between the germline ends. Germline-derived CDR1 and CDR2 are MDHEN and SYDVKM. The CDR3: CASSKAGNNSPLHF. CDR3 bases: TGTGCCAGCAGTAAGGCCGGGAATAATTCACCCCTCCACTTT.